These 2 T cell receptor beta chains were all obtained from the same sample, sequenced in a study of control samples from healthy donors and cancer patients. The protocol was immunoSEQ multiplex PCR, while the TCRdb copy is restricted to in-frame clones and leaves out a portion. This table has fewer than 500,000 clones, approximately 90% appearing once. Sequencing was done on a sample of PBMCs. The source is a man aged 35 to 55 with head and neck cancer.

This chain uses TRBV7-3 with TRBJ2-3, with D perhaps TRBD2 (6 bases). The CDR3 totals 14 residues. V lost 3 bases and J lost 6, with 13 bases in between. CDR1 and CDR2 (germline): SGHTA, FQGTGA. In nucleotides, the CDR3 is TGTGCCAGCAGCTTCCGAGCGGGCGGGGATACGCAGTATTTT. Translation: CASSFRAGGDTQYF.

The rearrangement links TRBV6-2 or TRBV6-3 to TRBJ2-2; D is unclear. Germline V gives CDR1 MNHEY, CDR2 SVGEGT. Trimming pared 2 bases from V and 3 bases from J, leaving 13 bases between. The CDR3 covers 16 residues. The DNA of the CDR3 is TGTGCCAGCAGTTACCCGACGGTCCGGGACACCGGGGAGCTGTTTTTT. It specifies CASSYPTVRDTGELFF.